The present entry profiles one TCR beta chain with its context. The ends were cut back, 0 bases at V and 1 base at J, with 12 bases in the middle. The CDR3 has 16 residues. Germline V gives CDR1 SGHTA, CDR2 FQGNSA. This specimen comes from a study of blood T cell repertoires in COVID-19. Study overall: Samples representing acute and convalescent COVID-19 were sourced from the United States, Italy and Spain. PBMCs, B-cell-depleted T cells, or T cells were the source of the cDNA or gDNA that made up the material.

Per the original data handling: Amplified reference gene primers provided the basis for estimating nucleated cell counts. Profiled with immunoSEQ multiplex PCR; TCRdb holds only in-frame clones, not every one. V, J and clone size reflect that table, while D and trimming were determined from the DNA. The profile shows approximately 200,000 clones, around 90% of them singletons. The sequenced sample consisted of PBMCs or T cells enriched from blood (not recorded which). The gene calls are TRBV7-2 and TRBJ1-1; D gene unclear. This TCR came from a woman aged 25-40 years who had recovered from COVID-19. The CDR3 coding sequence is TGTGCCAGCAGCTTAGCGGGTACCCGGGGGAACACTGAAGCTTTCTTT. Translation gives CASSLAGTRGNTEAFF.